Following are 9 T cell receptor beta chains from one sample sequenced in a study of OX40 agonist ivuxolimab in advanced cancers. Library construction relied on the immunoSEQ multiplex PCR assay. TCRdb took over this immuneACCESS table, retaining in-frame rearrangements with V and J assigned. Such tables are incomplete; in checked studies, under half of the missing clones stem from an unresolved V gene, and the remainder is unexplained. For this sample the table gives some 57,000 clones, of which roughly 85% were detected only once. The top ten constitute approximately 0.56% of the sample. The sample consisted of CD4+ or CD8+ T cells sorted from blood, taken in a trial of the OX40 agonist ivuxolimab. The receptor set was obtained from an adult with an advanced solid tumor such as melanoma, head and neck, liver or kidney cancer.

J is TRBJ2-1 and V is TRBV4-1; 10 positions match TRBD1. V dropped 5 bases and J dropped 16; count of bases not matched to a gene: 11. This CDR3 has 13 amino acids. Germline CDR1 MGHRA, CDR2 YSYEKL. CDR3 amino acids: CASSAGDGTGAFF. CDR3 in DNA: TGCGCCAGCAGCGCAGGAGATGGGACAGGGGCATTCTTC.

The chain recombines TRBV5-4 with TRBJ2-5; perhaps TRBD2 as D (6 bases). The CDR3 consists of 15 residues. CDR1 is SGHNT and CDR2 is YYREEE in the germline V gene (reference sequence). The V gene lost 2 bases and the J gene lost 3 bases, with 14 bases spanning the gap. CDR3 loop: CASSLLGRAEETQYF. As DNA, the CDR3 is TGTGCCAGCAGCTTACTCGGGAGAGCGGAAGAGACCCAGTACTTC.

This chain connects TRBV10-2 to TRBJ2-7; a weak D match, TRBD2 (5 bases). Per the germline V gene, CDR1 is WSHSY and CDR2 is SAAADI. This CDR3 has 16 residues. V lost 6 bases to trimming and J lost 0 bases, with 18 bases between them. The CDR3 DNA is TGCGCCAGCAGGGATTTAGGCGGGCCGAGCTCCTACGAGCAGTACTTC. It is translated as CASRDLGGPSSYEQYF.

The chain combines TRBV10-3 with TRBJ1-5; 8 positions agree with TRBD1. The CDR3 length is 14 residues. V shed 5 bases and J 7 bases; nucleotides not matched to a gene: 7. Per germline, CDR1 ENHRY and CDR2 SYGVKD. The CDR3 sequence: CAISTGQGGQPQHF. CDR3 DNA sequence: TGTGCCATCAGTACCGGACAGGGCGGGCAGCCCCAGCATTTT.

The V gene is TRBV5-1, the J gene TRBJ2-7; D could derive from TRBD1 or TRBD2 (6 bases each). This CDR3 region has 15 residues. V was clipped by 0 bases and J by 6 bases, with 16 bases between them. Germline V CDR1 and CDR2: SGHRS, YFSETQ. CDR3 amino acids: CASSLGRTTGAEQYF. CDR3 nucleotides: TGCGCCAGCAGCTTGGGACGGACGACGGGGGCCGAGCAGTACTTC.

J is TRBJ1-6 and V is TRBV27; D unresolved. V was pared by 2 bases and J by 10 bases, with 12 bases between. Looked up from germline, CDR1 is MNHEY and CDR2 is SMNVEV (reference sequence). The CDR3 contains 14 residues. The chain's CDR3 is CASSLSQALSPLHF. CDR3 coding DNA: TGTGCCAGCAGTTTAAGTCAGGCGCTATCACCCCTCCACTTT.

This chain joins TRBV28 and TRBJ1-2; 10 nucleotides line up with TRBD1. From germline, CDR1 is MDHEN and CDR2 SYDVKM. The V segment lost 6 bases and the J segment 4 bases; nucleotides outside the gene matches: 2. This CDR3 contains 13 residues. CDR3 amino acids: CASRTGGGYGYTF. The CDR3 DNA is TGTGCCAGCAGGACAGGGGGCGGCTATGGCTACACCTTC.

The rearrangement uses TRBV5-4 and TRBJ2-7, with 9 bases lining up with TRBD1. The CDR3 is 17 amino acids. V shed 3 bases, J shed 4 bases, and the junction held 14 bases outside the gene matches. The germline V gene encodes CDR1 SGHNT and CDR2 YYREEE (reference sequence). This CDR3 is CASSSNRDRVGGYEQYF. The DNA of the CDR3 is TGTGCCAGCAGCTCTAACCGGGACAGGGTAGGGGGGTACGAGCAGTACTTC.

A single count supports this clone. The chain employs TRBV19 and TRBJ2-3; D ambiguous. This CDR3 comprises 18 residues. In germline, CDR1 is LNHDA, CDR2 SQIVND (reference sequence). V lost 1 base and J lost 0, with 17 bases in between. CDR3 DNA: TGTGCCAGTAGTATAGCGCACAACAGCGAACCTAGCACAGATACGCAGTATTTT. Translating gives CASSIAHNSEPSTDTQYF. Variable domain in full (rest from reference TRBV19 and TRBJ2-3): DGGITQSPKYLFRKEGQNVTLSCEQNLNHDAMYWYRQDPGQGLRLIYYSQIVNDFQKGDIAEGYSVSREKKESFPLTVTSAQKNPTAFYLCASSIAHNSEPSTDTQYFGPGTRLTVL.